Below, 15 T cell receptor delta chains from the same sample are listed, as sequenced in a study of gamma delta lymphoproliferative disorders and STAT genes. PBMCs from patients and controls supplied the genomic DNA for sequencing. TCRdb used CATT to re-call clones from the multiplex PCR reads. The sample includes about a thousand delta-chain clones, around 2% of them seen just once. The sequenced material came from blood. These TCRs come from a human donor in good health.

This clone qualifies as medium-sized (0.01 to 0.1%). Given a far larger clone just one base away, this is likely a sequencing read error. This chain joins TRDV2 and TRDJ1; 9 positions agree with TRDD3. V lost 1 base to trimming and J lost 1 base; unmatched junction nucleotides: 15. Germline V gives CDR1 GEAIGNYY, CDR2 EKD. This CDR3 has 19 residues. This chain's CDR3 is CACDTVIPPTGGGTDKLIF. CDR3 sequence (DNA): TGTGCCTGTGACACGGTTATTCCGCCTACTGGGGGAGGCACCGATAAACTCATCTTT.

This clone appeared a few times. The protein that TCRdb holds for this DNA derives from a much larger clone and differs from the translated DNA at residue 12, which likely indicates a read error; the protein shown here is translated from the DNA. No V gene call is available, although the J gene is TRDJ1; no check of the table's D call, TRDD3, against the DNA was made. This CDR3 region has 18 residues. Here the CDR3 DNA reads TGTGCCTGTGACACCGTACGGGGGATACCCGCCGGCACCGATAAACTCATCTTT. Translating gives CACDTVRGIPAGTDKLIF.

By frequency in the sample, this clone is medium-sized. This sequence is one base from a far larger clone and is likely a read error. Different DNA sequences within this sample yield the same CDR3. The chain is built from TRDV2 and TRDJ1; tentatively, D is TRDD3 (6 bases). The CDR3 consists of 17 residues. From germline, CDR1 is GEAIGNYY and CDR2 EKD. V lost 4 bases and J lost 0, with 20 bases in between. The CDR3 spells CACDTVRGLGDTDKLIF. The CDR3 DNA is TGTGCCTGTGATACCGTTCGGGGATTAGGGGACACCGATAAACTCATCTTT.

This clone has a handful of counts. The likely explanation is a read error, given a far larger clone one base away. The sample has other DNA sequences that encode this CDR3 too. V and J are TRDV1 and TRDJ1, with 9 bases matching TRDD3. The germline CDR1 and CDR2 sequences are TSWWSYY and QGS. Trimming took 3 bases from V and 1 from J; bases not matched to a gene: 39. The CDR3 runs to 27 residues. CDR3 amino acids: CALGDPGLPPRILITGGLKGGTDKLIF. The CDR3 coding sequence is TGTGCTCTTGGGGACCCGGGGCTTCCTCCCAGAATCCTAATTACTGGGGGACTCAAAGGGGGCACCGATAAACTCATCTTT.

Details on this clone: The protein held in TCRdb is that of a much larger clone and does not match this DNA's translation at residue 19, likely because of a read error; the protein shown is translated from the DNA. This chain links TRDV1 with TRDJ1; 7 positions match TRDD3. V was pared by 0 bases and J by 7 bases, with 41 bases of the junction left unmatched. CDR3 length: 26 amino acids. Germline V gene data show CDR1 as TSWWSYY and CDR2 as QGS. CDR3 bases: TGTGCTCTTGGGGAACTATATCGCGGGCTTCGTACTGGGGATCGTATTCTCACCCATACGGGGTCTAAACTCATCTTT. Translating it yields CALGELYRGLRTGDRILTHTGSKLIF.

For this clone: This DNA's translation and the protein TCRdb lists, from a much larger clone, do not match at residue 20, likely due to a read error; the protein shown is translated from the DNA. The gene calls are TRDV1 and TRDJ1, with 10 positions matching TRDD3. This CDR3 is built from 28 residues. Germline V gives CDR1 TSWWSYY, CDR2 QGS. J gave up 0 bases and V 0 bases, and 37 bases lay outside the gene matches. The CDR3 spells CALGELEGPNSWPTITWGIHPNTDKLIF. The CDR3 DNA follows: TGTGCTCTTGGGGAACTAGAGGGACCCAATTCATGGCCTACAATAACTTGGGGGATACACCCTAACACCGATAAACTCATCTTT.

In regard to this clone: Only one base separates this from a far larger clonotype, so it likely reflects a read error. Other DNA sequences in the sample encode the same CDR3. The rearrangement uses TRDV1 and TRDJ1; D might be TRDD3 (5 bases). Germline assignment: CDR1 TSWWSYY and CDR2 QGS. The CDR3 spans 16 residues. The CDR3 loop is CALGESYVWDTDKLIF. The CDR3 DNA is TGTGCTCTTGGGGAAAGCTACGTCTGGGACACCGACAAACTCATCTTT.

Of note for this clone: The protein TCRdb lists belongs to a much larger clone and differs from this DNA's translation at residue 14, which points to a read error; the protein shown is made from the DNA. This rearrangement joins TRDV1 to TRDJ1, with 11 bases identical to TRDD3. J was trimmed by 0 bases and V by 0 bases; bases with no gene match: 36. Germline V gene data show CDR1 as TSWWSYY and CDR2 as QGS. The CDR3 consists of 28 residues. This chain's CDR3 is CALGELEGPNSWPIITWGIRPNTDKLIF. The CDR3 nucleotides are TGTGCTCTTGGGGAACTAGAGGGACCCAATTCATGGCCTATAATAACTTGGGGGATACGCCCTAACACCGATAAACTCATCTTT.

The J gene is TRDJ1; the V gene was not called; the table assigns TRDD3, which was not confirmed against the DNA. The length of the CDR3 is 16 residues. The CDR3 bases are TGTGCCTGTGACATTCTTATGGGTCAGGAGACCGATAAACTCATCTTT. Translation: CACDILMGQETDKLIF.

Ten or more counts support this clone. A far larger clone is one base from this, pointing to a likely read error. The same CDR3 is also encoded by other DNA sequences in this sample. This sequence joins TRDV2 and TRDJ1; 13 bases are a match to TRDD3. The CDR3 consists of 18 residues. Per germline, CDR1 GEAIGNYY and CDR2 EKD. Here the CDR3 reads CACDTVLGDTRLTDKLIF. In nucleotides, the CDR3 is TGTGCCTGTGACACCGTACTGGGGGATACGCGCCTGACCGATAAGCTCATCTTT.

Comments on this clone: The protein given by TCRdb reflects a much larger clone and differs at residue 11 from this DNA's translation, likely from a read error; the protein shown is the DNA's translation. V usage is TRDV1 and J usage is TRDJ1; tentative D call: TRDD3 (5 bases). This CDR3 has 16 amino acids. In germline, CDR1 is TSWWSYY, CDR2 QGS. V lost 2 bases and J 4 bases, leaving 17 bases between the germline ends. CDR3 region: CALGESYVWDIDKLIF. For the CDR3, the DNA is TGTGCTCTTGGGGAAAGCTACGTCTGGGACATCGATAAACTCATCTTT.

Regarding this clone: TCRdb's entry gives the protein of a much larger clone, which mismatches this DNA's translation at residue 4, likely from a read error; the protein reported here is translated from the DNA. The chain uses TRDV1 and TRDJ1; 9 bases agree with TRDD3. The CDR3 is 27 residues long. The germline V gene encodes CDR1 TSWWSYY and CDR2 QGS. J gave up 1 base and V 7 bases, and 43 bases lay outside the gene matches. The CDR3 sequence is CALEDPGLPPRILITGGLKGGTDKLIF. DNA of the CDR3: TGTGCTCTTGAGGACCCGGGACTTCCTCCCAGAATCCTAATTACTGGGGGACTCAAAGGGGGCACCGATAAACTCATCTTT.

With regard to this clone: This DNA translates differently at residue 10 from the TCRdb protein, which is that of a much larger clone; a read error is likely, and the protein shown is the DNA's own translation. The CDR3 DNA is TGTGCTCTTGGGGCCCTCAGGCCTTCTTTACAACGATACTGGGGGAGAGTTGGACGAGATAAACTCATCTTT. Its translation: CALGALRPSLQRYWGRVGRDKLIF. The V gene is TRDV1, the J gene TRDJ1; 9 nucleotides align to TRDD3. V lost 4 bases and J lost 5; bases outside the gene matches: 35. Looked up from germline, CDR1 is TSWWSYY and CDR2 is QGS. The CDR3 covers 24 residues.

For this clone: The protein TCRdb lists belongs to a much larger clone and differs from this DNA's translation at residue 16, which points to a read error; the protein shown is made from the DNA. The CDR3 DNA follows: TGTGCCTGTGACACGGTTATTCCGTCTACTGGGGGAGGCACCGATATACTCATCTTT. As protein: CACDTVIPSTGGGTDILIF. The V gene is TRDV2, the J gene TRDJ1; TRDD3 matches 9 bases. The CDR3 extends over 19 amino acids. Germline V gene data show CDR1 as GEAIGNYY and CDR2 as EKD.

About this clone: The protein given by TCRdb reflects a much larger clone and differs at residue 3 from this DNA's translation, likely from a read error; the protein shown is the DNA's translation. The gene calls are TRDV2 and TRDJ1, with 10 bases that match TRDD3. The germline V gene has CDR1 GEAIGNYY and CDR2 EKD. This CDR3 contains 20 residues. CDR3 residues: CAYDLVRGDTNGGDTDKLIF. The CDR3 DNA is TGTGCCTATGACCTAGTACGGGGGGATACGAATGGGGGAGACACCGATAAACTCATCTTT.